This is a list of T cell receptor beta chains from one sample in a study of response to subunit inactivated influenza vaccine. MiXCR was run by TCRdb on the RT-PCR reads, yielding one entry per CDR3 protein. This table has 490,000 or so distinct CDR3 sequences, less than 8% appearing once. Sequences were derived from PBMCs from blood, sampled roughly 24 months after vaccination. The receptors come from a man between 50 and 69 years old who received an inactivated influenza vaccine. Each CDR3 is given with its conserved first and last residue. The D gene is left open where the match is weak. Clone size is not always given. Where it is, it says once, few, many or a class for expanded clones.

NA,TRBV7-2,TRBD1,TRBJ2-7,CASSLAGQGGFYEQYF,TGTGCCAGCAGCTTAGCCGGACAGGGGGGATTCTACGAGCAGTACTTC
few,TRBV30,NA,TRBJ2-7,CAWSVIGDNSYEQYF,TGTGCCTGGAGCGTAATCGGGGACAACTCCTACGAGCAGTACTTC
many,TRBV29-1,NA,TRBJ2-5,CSVDGGRETQYF,TGCAGCGTTGATGGAGGGCGAGAGACCCAGTACTTC
few,TRBV28,TRBD2,TRBJ2-3,CASSLGTSRSGDTQYF,TGTGCCAGCAGTTTAGGGACTAGCCGATCCGGGGATACGCAGTATTTT
medium-sized,TRBV5-1,NA,TRBJ1-1,CASSPGLRVTEAFF,TGCGCCAGCAGCCCCGGGCTCAGGGTCACTGAAGCTTTCTTT
NA,TRBV12-3/TRBV12-4,NA,TRBJ1-4,CASGGPNEKLFF,TGTGCCAGCGGTGGGCCGAATGAAAAACTGTTTTTT
few,TRBV10-3,NA,TRBJ2-5,CAISEQGFGETQYF,TGTGCCATCAGCGAACAGGGTTTCGGGGAGACCCAGTACTTC
few,TRBV30,NA,TRBJ1-5,CAWKTGGTSNQPQHF,TGTGCCTGGAAGACTGGGGGAACGAGCAATCAGCCCCAGCATTTT
many,TRBV10-3,NA,TRBJ2-3,CAISEADSTDTQYF,TGTGCCATCAGTGAGGCGGACTCCACAGATACGCAGTATTTT
many,TRBV12-3/TRBV12-4,NA,TRBJ1-2,CASSPRRTEIYGYTF,TGTGCCAGCAGTCCGCGCCGGACAGAAATCTATGGCTACACCTTC
NA,TRBV9,TRBD2,TRBJ2-3,CASSPRMTSGSGDTQYF,TGTGCCAGCAGCCCTCGGATGACTAGCGGGAGTGGGGATACGCAGTATTTT